The 22 T cell receptor beta chains reported below all come from one sample, sequenced in a study of blood T cell repertoires in COVID-19. The method was immunoSEQ multiplex PCR; TCRdb's version includes in-frame clones alone and lacks a portion of them. Among about 250,000 clones listed, roughly 85% were seen once. What was sequenced was peripheral blood. These receptors came from a man between 18 and 29 years old with active or convalescent COVID-19.

The CDR3 spells CASSTQRGIYEQYF. The CDR3 nucleotides are TGTGCCAGCAGCACTCAGCGGGGGATTTACGAGCAGTACTTC. The rearrangement joins TRBV7-2 to TRBJ2-7, with TRBD2 identical over 8 bases. J gave up 4 bases and V 5 bases, and 7 bases lay outside the gene matches. CDR3 length: 14 amino acids. Germline CDR1 reads SGHTA; CDR2 reads FQGNSA.

This clone has a single count. The chain carries TRBV2 and TRBJ2-1; no clear D gene. The V gene lost 4 bases and the J gene lost 1 base, with 8 bases spanning the gap. CDR3 size: 14 residues. Germline assignment: CDR1 SNHLY and CDR2 FYNNEI. CDR3 nucleotide sequence: TGTGCCAGCAGTGGGTCGGTTTCCTACAATGAGCAGTTCTTC. Protein product: CASSGSVSYNEQFF. Drawing the rest from reference TRBV2 and TRBJ2-1, the complete variable domain is EPEVTQTPSHQVTQMGQEVILRCVPISNHLYFYWYRQILGQKVEFLVSFYNNEISEKSEIFDDQFSVERPDGSNFTLKIRSTKLEDSAMYFCASSGSVSYNEQFFGPGTRLTVL.

V and J are TRBV20-1 and TRBJ2-1; 7 bases align to TRBD2. This CDR3 is 11 amino acids long. In germline, CDR1 is DFQATT, CDR2 SNEGSKA (reference sequence). The V and J ends lost 4 bases and 8 bases, in that order; junction bases with no gene match: 2. This CDR3 reads CSAKLADEQFF. CDR3 DNA sequence: TGCAGTGCTAAGCTAGCGGATGAGCAGTTCTTC.

The genes are TRBV28 and TRBJ1-4, with TRBD1 matching over 7 bases. This CDR3 is built from 14 residues. Germline-derived CDR1 and CDR2 are MDHEN and SYDVKM. V shed 5 bases, J shed 6 bases, and the junction held 6 bases outside the gene matches. The CDR3 nucleotides are TGTGCCAGCAGTGATCAGGGGGGTGATGAAAAACTGTTTTTT. Protein sequence: CASSDQGGDEKLFF.

The genes are TRBV30 and TRBJ1-2; TRBD1 matches at 8 bases. The CDR3 has 14 amino acids. The V gene's germline CDR1 is GTSNPN and CDR2 SVGIG (reference sequence). Germline trimming cut 1 base from V and 4 bases from J; bases unmatched to any gene: 5. The chain's CDR3 is CAWSGQGNLYGYTF. The DNA for the CDR3 is TGTGCCTGGAGTGGACAGGGGAACCTCTATGGCTACACCTTC.

This clone was counted a single time. V usage is TRBV5-5 and J usage is TRBJ2-4; 7 bases align to TRBD1. Trimming took 4 bases from V and 5 from J; bases not matched to a gene: 6. This CDR3 is 14 amino acids long. Germline assignment: CDR1 SGHKS and CDR2 YYEKEE (reference sequence). The CDR3 reads CASSVGQPENIQYF. In nucleotides, the CDR3 is TGTGCCAGCAGCGTGGGACAGCCGGAAAACATTCAGTACTTC.

The CDR3 spells CASSLYLAADEQYF. CDR3 sequence (DNA): TGTGCCAGCAGCTTGTACCTAGCGGCCGACGAGCAGTACTTC. This chain joins TRBV5-6 and TRBJ2-7; 7 bases line up with TRBD2. Germline V gene data show CDR1 as SGHDT and CDR2 as YYEEEE. This CDR3 has 14 amino acids. Trimming removed 1 base from V and 5 bases from J; junction bases left unmatched: 6.

The rearrangement uses TRBV7-2 and TRBJ1-2; tentatively, D is TRBD1 (5 bases). This CDR3 contains 13 residues. Trimming pared 1 base from V and 8 bases from J, leaving 11 bases between. Germline CDR1 SGHTA, CDR2 FQGNSA. CDR3 residues: CASSLGTFRGYTF. The CDR3 DNA is TGTGCCAGCAGCTTAGGGACATTTAGGGGCTACACCTTC.

The rearrangement joins TRBV18 to TRBJ2-7; weak D call: TRBD2 (6 bases). Germline V lookup: CDR1 KGHSH, CDR2 LQKENI. V was shortened by 4 bases and J by 0 bases, with 10 bases between the two germline ends. The CDR3 has 14 amino acids. CDR3 loop: CASSLSGNSYEQYF. In DNA, the CDR3 is TGTGCCAGCTCACTTAGCGGCAACTCCTACGAGCAGTACTTC.

J is TRBJ1-1 and V is TRBV5-1; 7 bases map to TRBD1. Trimming removed 2 bases from V and 4 bases from J; junction bases left unmatched: 8. Per germline, CDR1 SGHRS and CDR2 YFSETQ. The CDR3 sequence is 15 residues long. The CDR3 DNA follows: TGCGCCAGCAGCTTCACAGGGGTCTCTTCCACTGAAGCTTTCTTT. Protein sequence: CASSFTGVSSTEAFF. Complete variable domain (other parts from reference TRBV5-1 and TRBJ1-1): KAGVTQTPRYLIKTRGQQVTLSCSPISGHRSVSWYQQTPGQGLQFLFEYFSETQRNKGNFPGRFSGRQFSNSRSEMNVSTLELGDSALYLCASSFTGVSSTEAFFGQGTRLTVV.

V gene TRBV5-1 combines with J gene TRBJ1-2; TRBD1 matches at 9 bases. CDR1 and CDR2 from the germline V gene are SGHRS and YFSETQ. CDR3 size: 21 residues. V dropped 1 base and J dropped 6; count of bases not matched to a gene: 25. This CDR3 is CASSLFYGDPGQGSITDGYTF. Here the CDR3 DNA reads TGCGCCAGCAGCTTGTTTTACGGCGATCCGGGACAGGGCTCGATTACAGATGGCTACACCTTC.

The chain has TRBV13 and TRBJ2-7, with D perhaps TRBD2 (5 bases). Germline V CDR1 and CDR2: PRHDT, FYEKMQ (reference sequence). The CDR3 totals 13 residues. The V end lost 5 bases, the J end lost 3 bases, and 11 bases lay between the germline ends. CDR3 DNA: TGTGCCAGCAGCCCTCCCGGGGTCTACGAGCAGTACTTC. Amino acids: CASSPPGVYEQYF.

The chain recombines TRBV29-1 with TRBJ1-2; maybe TRBD1 (5 bases). V lost 2 bases to trimming and J lost 8 bases, with 12 bases between them. The germline gives CDR1 SQVTM, CDR2 ANQGSEA. The CDR3 has 12 amino acids. The CDR3 reads CSVESGWGGYTF. The DNA of the CDR3 is TGCAGCGTTGAATCAGGGTGGGGAGGCTACACCTTC. Full variable domain (outside the CDR3, taken from reference TRBV29-1 and TRBJ1-2): SAVISQKPSRDICQRGTSLTIQCQVDSQVTMMFWYRQQPGQSLTLIATANQGSEATYESGFVIDKFPISRPNLTFSTLTVSNMSPEDSSIYLCSVESGWGGYTFGSGTRLTVV.

V and J are TRBV30 and TRBJ1-2; no definite D call. This CDR3 region has 11 residues. The V and J ends lost 3 bases and 7 bases respectively, with 9 bases between them. Germline assignment: CDR1 GTSNPN and CDR2 SVGIG (reference sequence). The CDR3 DNA follows: TGTGCCTGGAGCGAAACAGTTGGCTACACCTTC. Residues: CAWSETVGYTF.

J is TRBJ1-1 and V is TRBV6-4; maybe TRBD1 (5 bases). The V gene's germline CDR1 is MRHNA and CDR2 SNTAGT. The length of the CDR3 is 14 residues. V dropped 3 bases and J dropped 1 base, with 9 bases sitting between them. The DNA of the CDR3 is TGTGCCAGCAGTGAGGGGCGGAAGAACACTGAAGCTTTCTTT. It is translated as CASSEGRKNTEAFF.

J is TRBJ1-1 and V is TRBV6-5; no firm D call. This CDR3 has 14 amino acids. Germline V gene lookup returns CDR1 MNHEY and CDR2 SVGAGI. V was cut by 8 bases and J by 0 bases, with 13 bases left in between. CDR3 DNA: TGTGCCAGCCGCCCCGCGGGTGTGAACACTGAAGCTTTCTTT. It yields the protein CASRPAGVNTEAFF.

V and J are TRBV5-4 and TRBJ2-5; 10 positions match TRBD1. After removal of 4 bases from V and 1 base from J, the junction contained 10 bases not matched to a gene. This CDR3 region has 17 residues. Per the germline V gene, CDR1 is SGHNT and CDR2 is YYREEE (reference sequence). CDR3 DNA sequence: TGTGCCAGCAGCGCGCCTGGACAGGGGGGTTCCCAAGAGACCCAGTACTTC. Its translation is CASSAPGQGGSQETQYF. The full variable domain, rest sourced from reference TRBV5-4 and TRBJ2-5, is ETGVTQSPTHLIKTRGQQVTLRCSSQSGHNTVSWYQQALGQGPQFIFQYYREEENGRGNFPPRFSGLQFPNYSSELNVNALELDDSALYLCASSAPGQGGSQETQYFGPGTRLLVL.

The CDR3 nucleotides read TGTGCCAGTAGTCTGGGGGGGAACACTGAAGCTTTCTTT. This sequence encodes CASSLGGNTEAFF. The chain uses TRBV19 and TRBJ1-1; D may be TRBD1 (5 bases). Germline assignment: CDR1 LNHDA and CDR2 SQIVND (reference sequence). The CDR3 runs to 13 residues. V lost 5 bases, J lost 1 base, and 8 bases lay in between.

The chain couples TRBV6-5 to TRBJ1-4; no firm D call. CDR3 length equals 14 residues. The V gene's germline CDR1 is MNHEY and CDR2 SVGAGI. With 8 bases removed from V and 8 bases from J, the gap between germline ends came to 18 bases. The CDR3 DNA reads as TGTGCCAGCGCCTCAGGCCGGGGTGAGGAAAAACTGTTTTTT. Its protein product is CASASGRGEEKLFF.

This clone was seen once. V is TRBV18 and J is TRBJ2-3, with TRBD2 identical over 11 bases. Trimming at V came to 3 bases and at J to 6 bases, leaving 8 bases not matched to a gene. Germline assignment: CDR1 KGHSH and CDR2 LQKENI. The CDR3 contains 16 residues. DNA of the CDR3: TGTGCCAGCTCACCTAACCCTGGGACTAGCGGTGATACGCAGTATTTT. Its protein product is CASSPNPGTSGDTQYF.

The V call is TRBV2, the J call TRBJ2-1; maybe TRBD2 (6 bases). CDR1 is SNHLY, CDR2 FYNNEI, per germline. This CDR3 contains 14 residues. V was pared by 8 bases and J by 8 bases, with 19 bases between. CDR3 DNA: TGTGCCAGCCTACCCAACGGGAGAAGCGATGAGCAGTTCTTC. This sequence encodes CASLPNGRSDEQFF.

The rearrangement joins TRBV24-1 to TRBJ1-2; D unclear. The CDR3 consists of 12 residues. Trimming cost V 3 bases and J 7 bases, with 8 bases left between them. The germline V gene encodes CDR1 KGHDR and CDR2 SFDVKD. The CDR3, as DNA: TGTGCCACCAGTGATGGGAGACGTGGCTACACCTTC. Translating it yields CATSDGRRGYTF.